Listed here are 23 T cell receptor beta chains from one sample, sequenced in a study of blood T cells in healthy people across ages. A J-beta primer mix and a sample-barcoded 5' primer were used in a second PCR of about 7 to 12 cycles. From the 5' RACE reads, TCRdb called clonotypes with MiXCR, one entry per CDR3 protein. Of approximately 800,000 distinct CDR3 sequences listed, 35% to 60% were seen once; the top ten hold around 18%. Sequenced material: blood. The receptors come from an elderly man in good health.

This clonotype was counted a single time. This chain links TRBV5-1 with TRBJ1-2; D is uncertain. CDR3 length: 16 residues. The germline CDR1 and CDR2 sequences are SGHRS and YFSETQ. V shed 0 bases and J shed 6 bases, with 18 bases lying between them. CDR3 coding DNA: TGCGCCAGCAGCTTGGCCATACAGACCGTGGGAGATGGCTACACCTTC. It codes for CASSLAIQTVGDGYTF.

This chain connects TRBV28 to TRBJ2-7, with 9 positions matching TRBD1. CDR3 length: 14 residues. Germline values: CDR1 MDHEN, CDR2 SYDVKM. V gave up 10 bases and J gave up 1 base; unmatched junction bases: 8. In DNA, the CDR3 is TGTGCCACAGGCGGACAGGGGAATTCCTACGAGCAGTACTTC. Translating gives CATGGQGNSYEQYF.

This chain links TRBV5-1 with TRBJ2-7; D is ambiguous. Per germline, CDR1 SGHRS and CDR2 YFSETQ. The CDR3 is 14 amino acids. Trimming left V 2 bases short and J 4 bases short, with 13 bases between. Here the CDR3 DNA reads TGCGCCAGCAGCTTTGGACGGTCGGGTTACGAGCAGTACTTC. Protein sequence: CASSFGRSGYEQYF.

The chain recombines TRBV11-3 with TRBJ2-1; TRBD2 might be the D (6 bases). Germline V gives CDR1 SGHNT, CDR2 YENEEA. Deletions cut 1 base from V and 1 base from J, with 14 bases between. CDR3 length equals 17 residues. The CDR3 nucleotides read TGTGCCAGCAGCTTAGCGGGGCGCGGGGTTTCCTACAATGAGCAGTTCTTC. Its translation is CASSLAGRGVSYNEQFF.

The chain employs TRBV15 and TRBJ2-1, with TRBD1 matching over 10 bases. With the DNA end fitting TRBJ2-7 better, the J assignment may be wrong. CDR3 size: 15 residues. Looked up from germline, CDR1 is LNHNV and CDR2 is YYDKDF (reference sequence). The CDR3 DNA follows: TGTGCCACCAGCTCTCGGGACAGGGGCCTCAATGAGCAGTACTTC. This gives the protein CATSSRDRGLNEQYF.

The CDR3 DNA is TGCGCCAGCAGCCTCCTTGGGGAGAACACTGAAGCTTTCTTT. It codes for CASSLLGENTEAFF. This chain links TRBV5-1 with TRBJ1-1, with D hard to call. V was cut by 4 bases and J by 1 base, with 11 bases left in between. Germline V CDR1 and CDR2: SGHRS, YFSETQ. This CDR3 contains 14 residues.

Note on this clonotype: A much more abundant neighbour one base away suggests this may be a read error. The chain joins TRBV29-1 to TRBJ2-7, with a tentative D call TRBD1 (6 bases). Germline V lookup: CDR1 SQVTM, CDR2 ANQGSEA. The CDR3 loop spans 13 amino acids. CDR3: CSIDTGLSYEQYF. The CDR3 DNA sequence: TGCAGCATTGATACAGGGCTCTCCTACGAGCAGTACTTC.

In its sample, this clonotype was seen a few times. The chain employs TRBV20-1 and TRBJ2-5, with a tentative D call TRBD1 (5 bases). Germline CDR1 is DFQATT and CDR2 is SNEGSKA (reference sequence). The CDR3 consists of 14 residues. V lost 0 bases to trimming and J lost 11 bases, with 19 bases between them. In nucleotides, the CDR3 is TGCAGTGCTAGAGACAGGGTTTCATACAATGAGCAGTACTTC. Translated: CSARDRVSYNEQYF.

The chain employs TRBV5-6 and TRBJ2-2; D is uncertain. This CDR3 region has 15 residues. CDR1 and CDR2 from the germline V gene are SGHDT and YYEEEE. The germline V and J ends were trimmed by 2 bases and 1 base, with 9 bases remaining between them. The CDR3 loop is CASSFGQVNTGELFF. CDR3 nucleotides: TGTGCCAGCAGCTTCGGTCAGGTGAACACCGGGGAGCTGTTTTTT.

The gene calls are TRBV20-1 and TRBJ2-3, with D possibly being TRBD2 (6 bases). Deletions cut 6 bases from V and 3 bases from J, with 19 bases between. Per the germline V gene, CDR1 is DFQATT and CDR2 is SNEGSKA (reference sequence). CDR3 length equals 15 residues. The CDR3 protein is CSADGTGSGTDTQYF. As DNA, the CDR3 is TGCAGTGCGGACGGAACCGGGAGTGGGACAGATACGCAGTATTTT.

The chain is built from TRBV10-3 and TRBJ2-7, with a tentative D call TRBD1 (5 bases). Trimming stripped 10 bases from V and 1 base from J, with 14 bases between. This CDR3 contains 13 residues. Germline V gene lookup returns CDR1 ENHRY and CDR2 SYGVKD. This CDR3 reads CATVPQVSYEQYF. In DNA, the CDR3 is TGTGCCACAGTTCCACAGGTTTCCTACGAGCAGTACTTC.

The V call is TRBV5-1, the J call TRBJ2-7; tentatively, D is TRBD1 (6 bases). The CDR3 length is 14 residues. The V end lost 4 bases, the J end lost 5 bases, and 16 bases lay between the germline ends. Per germline, CDR1 SGHRS and CDR2 YFSETQ. Here the CDR3 reads CASSVTGIYDEQYF. The DNA of the CDR3 is TGCGCCAGCAGCGTCACAGGGATCTATGACGAGCAGTACTTC.

V is TRBV18 and J is TRBJ2-1; D is possibly TRBD1 or TRBD2 (5 bases each). Trimming cost V 1 base and J 13 bases, with 8 bases left between them. This CDR3 is built from 11 residues. The V gene's germline CDR1 is KGHSH and CDR2 LQKENI. The CDR3 nucleotides read TGTGCCAGCTCACCACGGGGGACCCAGTTCTTC. Translated: CASSPRGTQFF.

This clonotype occurred a few times. This chain connects TRBV5-1 to TRBJ2-6, with D tentatively TRBD2 (6 bases). The length of the CDR3 is 17 residues. Trimming removed 4 bases at V and 2 bases at J, with 16 bases between. The germline gives CDR1 SGHRS, CDR2 YFSETQ. CDR3 loop: CASSRSAGLAGANVLTF. The DNA of the CDR3 is TGCGCCAGCAGCCGGTCCGCGGGGCTCGCTGGGGCCAACGTCCTGACTTTC.

The chain links TRBV5-1 to TRBJ2-5, with TRBD2 identical over 9 bases. The DNA end lines up better with TRBJ2-7; the J call may be wrong. Looked up from germline, CDR1 is SGHRS and CDR2 is YFSETQ. This CDR3 contains 15 residues. The CDR3 DNA follows: TGCGCCAGCAGCTTAGTAGCGGGAGAATCCCCCGAGCAGTACTTC. Amino acids: CASSLVAGESPEQYF.

The J gene is TRBJ2-1, the V gene TRBV5-1; 8 bases agree with TRBD1. Germline V gives CDR1 SGHRS, CDR2 YFSETQ. The V and J ends lost 3 bases and 6 bases, in that order; junction bases with no gene match: 5. There are 14 residues in the CDR3. The CDR3 DNA is TGCGCCAGCAGCTGGACAGGGATACTCAATGAGCAGTTCTTC. Translating gives CASSWTGILNEQFF.

About this clonotype: One end of the junction fails to match germline, which may point to a read error. The rearrangement uses TRBV20-1 and TRBJ2-5, with D maybe TRBD2 (6 bases). Near its end, the DNA agrees better with TRBJ2-7, so the J call may be wrong. Germline V gives CDR1 DFQATT, CDR2 SNEGSKA (reference sequence). This CDR3 has 12 amino acids. The CDR3 coding sequence is TGCAGTGCTAGCGGGACTTCCTCCGAGCAGTACTTC. The encoded protein is CSASGTSSEQYF.

This chain links TRBV6-5 with TRBJ1-6; TRBD1 matches at 8 bases. Germline V gene sequence: CDR1 MNHEY, CDR2 SVGAGI. The CDR3 extends over 14 amino acids. Unmatched junction bases numbered 4, after V lost 5 bases and J lost 7 bases. CDR3 region: CASSRTGGNSPLHF. The CDR3 coding sequence is TGTGCCAGCAGTCGTACAGGGGGAAATTCACCCCTCCACTTT.

The genes are TRBV6-4 and TRBJ1-1; perhaps TRBD1 as D (6 bases). Germline-derived CDR1 and CDR2 are MRHNA and SNTAGT. The CDR3 is made up of 13 amino acids. V gave up 6 bases and J gave up 2 bases, with 10 bases separating them. Here the CDR3 reads CASSRDTNTEAFF. CDR3 nucleotides: TGTGCCAGCAGCCGGGACACAAACACTGAAGCTTTCTTT.

This clonotype was counted between two and nine times. The CDR3 region is CASSLVPFQDYEQYF. CDR3 coding DNA: TGCGCCAGCAGCTTGGTCCCATTTCAGGACTACGAGCAGTACTTC. This chain uses TRBV5-1 with TRBJ2-7; D remains unclear. The V end lost 0 bases, the J end lost 3 bases, and 13 bases lay between the germline ends. Germline CDR1 reads SGHRS; CDR2 reads YFSETQ. The CDR3 sequence is 15 residues long.

As DNA, the CDR3 is TGTGCCAGCAGCTTGAGGGGGCCCGGCACAGATACGCAGTATTTT. This codes for CASSLRGPGTDTQYF. The rearrangement links TRBV5-5 to TRBJ2-3, with 7 positions matching TRBD1. Trimming at V came to 1 base and at J to 1 base, leaving 3 bases not matched to a gene. This CDR3 is 15 amino acids long. CDR1 is SGHKS and CDR2 is YYEKEE in the germline V gene (reference sequence).

This clonotype has only a few counts. The V and J genes are TRBV28 and TRBJ2-1; 9 nucleotides match TRBD2. CDR1 is MDHEN, CDR2 SYDVKM, per germline. V shed 5 bases, J shed 5 bases, and the junction held 10 bases outside the gene matches. The CDR3 loop spans 16 amino acids. The CDR3 region is CASSPTRLAVDNEQFF. The DNA for the CDR3 is TGTGCCAGCAGTCCTACCCGACTAGCGGTTGACAATGAGCAGTTCTTC. Full variable domain (outside the CDR3, taken from reference TRBV28 and TRBJ2-1): DVKVTQSSRYLVKRTGEKVFLECVQDMDHENMFWYRQDPGLGLRLIYFSYDVKMKEKGDIPEGYSVSREKKERFSLILESASTNQTSMYLCASSPTRLAVDNEQFFGPGTRLTVL.

The rearrangement uses TRBV28 and TRBJ2-5; D unresolved. The V gene's germline CDR1 is MDHEN and CDR2 SYDVKM. Trimming removed 6 bases from V and 0 bases from J, with 11 bases in between. The CDR3 spans 14 residues. The CDR3 spells CASSKAEYQETQYF. DNA for the CDR3: TGTGCCAGCAGCAAAGCCGAGTACCAAGAGACCCAGTACTTC.